These 15 T cell receptor beta chains were all obtained from the same sample, sequenced in a study of cytomegalovirus exposure and HLA in healthy donors. Libraries were prepared by immunoSEQ multiplex PCR; TCRdb keeps only in-frame clonotypes and omits some of them. In the table there are fewer than 65,000 clones, 89% of which are singletons. The sample comprised PBMCs. All receptors derive from a young woman in good health and CMV-seronegative.

CDR3 nucleotide sequence: TGCAGCGTTGAAAGCCTGGCAGGGAACACTGAAGCTTTCTTT. Translation: CSVESLAGNTEAFF. The V and J genes are TRBV29-1 and TRBJ1-1, with D unclear. This CDR3 is 14 amino acids long. With 2 bases removed from V and 1 base from J, the gap between germline ends came to 11 bases. CDR1 is SQVTM and CDR2 is ANQGSEA in the germline V gene. Using reference TRBV29-1 and TRBJ1-1 for the parts outside the CDR3, the full variable domain is SAVISQKPSRDICQRGTSLTIQCQVDSQVTMMFWYRQQPGQSLTLIATANQGSEATYESGFVIDKFPISRPNLTFSTLTVSNMSPEDSSIYLCSVESLAGNTEAFFGQGTRLTVV.

The chain joins TRBV4-2 to TRBJ2-3; no definite D call. This CDR3 spans 15 amino acids. V shed 4 bases and J shed 2 bases, with 13 bases lying between them. CDR1 LGHNA and CDR2 YNFKEQ come from the germline V gene. CDR3: CASSPSTRPTDTQYF. CDR3 DNA: TGTGCCAGCAGCCCGTCGACGAGGCCCACAGATACGCAGTATTTT.

J is TRBJ1-4 and V is TRBV2; 8 bases match TRBD1. Germline CDR1 reads SNHLY; CDR2 reads FYNNEI. This CDR3 contains 14 residues. Unmatched junction bases numbered 9, after V lost 8 bases and J lost 7 bases. The CDR3 spells CASGGRGLSEKLFF. The CDR3 DNA reads TGTGCCAGCGGGGGCAGGGGGCTGAGTGAAAAACTGTTTTTT.

The CDR3 sequence is CASSLAGWHEQFF. DNA for the CDR3: TGTGCCAGCAGTTTGGCAGGGTGGCATGAGCAGTTCTTC. The rearrangement links TRBV28 to TRBJ2-1, with D perhaps matching TRBD1 (5 bases). Trimming pared 3 bases from V and 8 bases from J, leaving 11 bases between. The CDR3 is 13 amino acids. The germline CDR1 and CDR2 sequences are MDHEN and SYDVKM.

J is TRBJ2-1 and V is TRBV11-2; 11 positions match TRBD1. The CDR3 has 19 amino acids. V lost 0 bases and J lost 6; bases outside the gene matches: 13. The germline CDR1 and CDR2 sequences are SGHAT and FQNNGV. The CDR3 coding sequence is TGTGCCAGCAGCTTAGATCGGGAGTCCGGACAGGGGGCGGTCAATGAGCAGTTCTTC. This codes for CASSLDRESGQGAVNEQFF.

The rearrangement links TRBV30 to TRBJ1-2; TRBD1 aligns across 9 bases. The CDR3 runs 15 residues. J lost 7 bases, V lost 5 bases, and 14 bases had no gene match. Germline CDR1 reads GTSNPN; CDR2 reads SVGIG (reference sequence). The CDR3 region is CAWWDREVKGFGYTF. The CDR3 DNA sequence: TGTGCCTGGTGGGACAGGGAGGTTAAGGGGTTTGGCTACACCTTC.

V gene TRBV25-1 combines with J gene TRBJ1-1; D possibly corresponds to TRBD1 (6 bases). The CDR3 spans 17 residues. From germline, CDR1 is MGHDK and CDR2 SYGVNS. V lost 2 bases and J 0 bases, leaving 16 bases between the germline ends. CDR3 sequence: CASSEVHRDNMNTEAFF. Written as DNA, the CDR3 is TGTGCCAGCAGTGAAGTACACCGGGACAACATGAACACTGAAGCTTTCTTT.

This sequence joins TRBV10-2 and TRBJ1-1; D uncertain. Germline V gene data show CDR1 as WSHSY and CDR2 as SAAADI. Trimming removed 0 bases from V and 6 bases from J, with 14 bases in between. CDR3 length: 15 amino acids. In nucleotides, the CDR3 is TGCGCCAGCAGTGAGTCGCTAGGATCGGTCGCTGAAGCTTTCTTT. It specifies CASSESLGSVAEAFF.

The chain recombines TRBV28 with TRBJ2-7, with TRBD2 matching over 8 bases. CDR3 length: 14 residues. Germline V gene data show CDR1 as MDHEN and CDR2 as SYDVKM. Unmatched junction bases numbered 7, after V lost 5 bases and J lost 4 bases. In nucleotides, the CDR3 is TGTGCCAGCAGTCCCCCCGGGGGGGCATACGAGCAGTACTTC. Its protein is CASSPPGGAYEQYF.

The DNA for the CDR3 is TGCGCCAGCAGCCAACGGGGGAATTCCTACAATGAGCAGTTCTTC. As protein: CASSQRGNSYNEQFF. The chain recombines TRBV4-1 with TRBJ2-1, with D possibly being TRBD2 (6 bases). There are 15 residues in the CDR3. The germline V and J ends were trimmed by 2 bases and 1 base, with 9 bases remaining between them. Per the germline V gene, CDR1 is MGHRA and CDR2 is YSYEKL.

In regard to this clone: An end of the junction does not agree with germline; a read error may underlie this. The chain uses TRBV11-2 and TRBJ2-1; 10 nucleotides match TRBD2. The length of the CDR3 is 17 residues. CDR1 is SGHAT, CDR2 FQNNGV, per germline. CDR3 nucleotide sequence: TGTGCCAGCAGCTCCAGTCTACAGTCTAGCGGGGGACCCACATCGCTCTTC. This gives the protein CASSSSLQSSGGPTSLF.

This sequence joins TRBV2 and TRBJ1-5; D ambiguous. CDR3 length equals 14 residues. The V end lost 9 bases, the J end lost 2 bases, and 14 bases lay between the germline ends. Germline V gene lookup returns CDR1 SNHLY and CDR2 FYNNEI. In DNA form, the CDR3 reads TGTGCCAGTGCCCCTCGCGGTGGCAATCAGCCCCAGCATTTT. Protein: CASAPRGGNQPQHF.

This clone has a count of ten or more. The V call is TRBV11-1, the J call TRBJ2-1, with D possibly TRBD2 on 6 matching bases. The CDR3 spans 15 residues. Germline V gives CDR1 SGHAT, CDR2 FQDESV (reference sequence). V gave up 2 bases and J gave up 2 bases, with 10 bases separating them. CDR3 amino acids: CASSLRLDPYNEQFF. CDR3 nucleotide sequence: TGTGCCAGCAGCTTAAGACTAGACCCCTACAATGAGCAGTTCTTC.

The rearrangement uses TRBV4-2 and TRBJ1-2; D may be TRBD1 (5 bases). Trimming removed 2 bases at V and 4 bases at J, with 20 bases between. This CDR3 is built from 17 residues. Looked up from germline, CDR1 is LGHNA and CDR2 is YNFKEQ. The CDR3 DNA reads as TGTGCCAGCAGCCAACCAAGGGCCGGCGGGGGGGGCTATGGCTACACCTTC. Its protein is CASSQPRAGGGGYGYTF.

V gene TRBV6-5 combines with J gene TRBJ2-2; tentative D call: TRBD2 (6 bases). CDR3 length equals 13 residues. Germline V CDR1 and CDR2: MNHEY, SVGAGI. V was clipped by 4 bases and J by 5 bases, with 8 bases between them. The CDR3 here is CASSWDLTGELFF. The CDR3 nucleotides are TGTGCCAGCAGTTGGGACTTAACCGGGGAGCTGTTTTTT.